These 17 T cell receptor beta chains came from one sample sequenced in a study of OX40 agonist ivuxolimab in advanced cancers. Measured with immunoSEQ multiplex PCR; TCRdb has only the in-frame clones, and not every one. The data contain 150,000 to 190,000 clones, 90% to 95% of them singletons. The sequencing here drew on CD4+ or CD8+ T cells sorted from blood, taken in a trial of the OX40 agonist ivuxolimab. The receptors originated from an adult with an advanced solid tumor such as melanoma, head and neck, liver or kidney cancer.

The chain employs TRBV5-1 and TRBJ1-5; unclear D gene. The CDR3 is 14 amino acids. Trimming shortened V by 0 bases and J by 5 bases, and 9 bases separated the two germline ends. Germline V gene lookup returns CDR1 SGHRS and CDR2 YFSETQ. CDR3 sequence: CASSLGQADQPQHF. The CDR3 DNA is TGCGCCAGCAGCTTGGGGCAGGCCGATCAGCCCCAGCATTTT.

The genes are TRBV9 and TRBJ1-2, with a tentative D call TRBD1 (5 bases). With 0 bases removed from V and 6 bases from J, the gap between germline ends came to 18 bases. The germline CDR1 and CDR2 sequences are SGDLS and YYNGEE. This CDR3 region has 16 residues. Here the CDR3 reads CASSVVGGGSGDGYTF. The CDR3 DNA reads as TGTGCCAGCAGCGTAGTAGGTGGGGGATCGGGGGATGGCTACACCTTC.

The V and J genes are TRBV20-1 and TRBJ2-7; 7 nucleotides agree with TRBD1. Germline-derived CDR1 and CDR2 are DFQATT and SNEGSKA (reference sequence). Trimming took 5 bases from V and 2 from J; bases not matched to a gene: 0. The CDR3 runs to 11 residues. The CDR3 reads CSAGTAYEQYF. In nucleotides, the CDR3 is TGCAGTGCTGGGACAGCCTACGAGCAGTACTTC.

This chain uses TRBV10-3 with TRBJ1-5; D not resolved. CDR3 size: 13 residues. Trimming left V 4 bases short and J 3 bases short, with 7 bases between. CDR1 is ENHRY and CDR2 is SYGVKD in the germline V gene. The CDR3 spells CAISGQANQPQHF. Written as DNA, the CDR3 is TGTGCCATCAGTGGCCAGGCCAATCAGCCCCAGCATTTT.

This chain links TRBV7-2 with TRBJ2-5, with 9 positions matching TRBD1. The CDR3 has 14 residues. V trimming: 5 bases; J trimming: 2 bases; junction bases outside the gene matches: 3. Germline V CDR1 and CDR2: SGHTA, FQGNSA. DNA of the CDR3: TGTGCCAGCAGCCAGGGGACAGGGCAAGAGACCCAGTACTTC. Its translation is CASSQGTGQETQYF.

The gene calls are TRBV11-2 and TRBJ2-7; D gene ambiguous. Trimming took 0 bases from V and 3 from J, leaving 3 bases between them. Germline CDR1 and CDR2: SGHAT and FQNNGV. The CDR3 contains 12 residues. Here the CDR3 DNA reads TGTGCCAGCAGCTTAGATCACTACGAGCAGTACTTC. It yields the protein CASSLDHYEQYF.

The chain is built from TRBV5-8 and TRBJ2-3; D possibly matches TRBD1 or TRBD2 (5 bases each). Between the trimmed V and J ends, which lost 3 bases and 6 bases, there was a span of 14 bases. Germline CDR1 is SGHTS and CDR2 is YDEGEE. There are 14 residues in the CDR3. CDR3 DNA: TGTGCCAGCAGCTATCGCCCGGGGCGGGATACGCAGTATTTT. This sequence encodes CASSYRPGRDTQYF.

With respect to this clone: Other DNA variants within this sample encode the same CDR3. The rearrangement uses TRBV19 and TRBJ1-1, with D perhaps matching TRBD1 (6 bases). The V and J ends lost 7 bases and 2 bases respectively, with 11 bases between them. The germline V gene encodes CDR1 LNHDA and CDR2 SQIVND (reference sequence). This CDR3 has 13 residues. For the CDR3, the DNA is TGTGCCAGTACGTTGGGGGGCAACACTGAAGCTTTCTTT. Translating it yields CASTLGGNTEAFF.

The chain recombines TRBV29-1 with TRBJ2-2; D ambiguous. This CDR3 has 12 amino acids. The germline V and J ends were trimmed by 4 bases and 7 bases, with 10 bases remaining between them. CDR1 is SQVTM, CDR2 ANQGSEA, per germline. The CDR3 DNA reads as TGCAGCGTTGGGGATTTCAGCGGGGAGCTGTTTTTT. It translates to CSVGDFSGELFF.

The CDR3 sequence: CASSVSGTLNNSPLHF. The DNA for the CDR3 is TGTGCCAGCAGCGTATCCGGGACCCTAAATAATTCACCCCTCCACTTT. V and J are TRBV9 and TRBJ1-6, with a tentative D call TRBD1 (5 bases). The V gene's germline CDR1 is SGDLS and CDR2 YYNGEE. This CDR3 has 16 residues. Trimming removed 1 base at V and 5 bases at J, with 13 bases between.

The gene calls are TRBV7-2 and TRBJ1-6, with 8 bases identical to TRBD1. Germline V gene data show CDR1 as SGHTA and CDR2 as FQGNSA. Germline trimming cut 5 bases from V and 7 bases from J; bases unmatched to any gene: 7. This CDR3 region has 15 residues. CDR3 nucleotide sequence: TGTGCCAGCAGCATTGACAGGGGCTGGAATTCACCCCTCCACTTT. Protein sequence: CASSIDRGWNSPLHF.

This chain uses TRBV11-2 with TRBJ2-3, with D hard to call. Trimming left V 4 bases short and J 2 bases short, with 13 bases between. The germline gives CDR1 SGHAT, CDR2 FQNNGV. The CDR3 totals 15 residues. CDR3 nucleotide sequence: TGTGCCAGCAGCTCGTTGGGCTGGATCACAGATACGCAGTATTTT. It yields the protein CASSSLGWITDTQYF.

Here the CDR3 reads CASSLGSRGREKLFF. The CDR3 nucleotides read TGTGCCAGCAGTTTAGGGTCCAGGGGGCGAGAAAAACTGTTTTTT. The rearrangement joins TRBV28 to TRBJ1-4; 8 positions match TRBD1. Germline V gene lookup returns CDR1 MDHEN and CDR2 SYDVKM. The CDR3 totals 15 residues. V lost 2 bases to trimming and J lost 8 bases; unmatched junction nucleotides: 7.

CDR3 coding DNA: TGCGCCAGCAGCACCCTAGACGCCTACGAGCAGTACTTC. Its translation: CASSTLDAYEQYF. V usage is TRBV5-1 and J usage is TRBJ2-7; the D is unclear. This CDR3 has 13 residues. V shed 4 bases and J shed 2 bases, with 10 bases lying between them. Germline CDR1 is SGHRS and CDR2 is YFSETQ. Full variable domain (outside the CDR3, taken from reference TRBV5-1 and TRBJ2-7): KAGVTQTPRYLIKTRGQQVTLSCSPISGHRSVSWYQQTPGQGLQFLFEYFSETQRNKGNFPGRFSGRQFSNSRSEMNVSTLELGDSALYLCASSTLDAYEQYFGPGTRLTVT.

This clone was detected once. The J gene is TRBJ2-1, the V gene TRBV11-1; 7 nucleotides agree with TRBD2. The junction had 15 bases not matched to a gene; V was cut back by 6 bases and J by 7 bases. Germline CDR1 SGHAT, CDR2 FQDESV (reference sequence). The CDR3 totals 16 residues. The DNA for the CDR3 is TGTGCCAGCAGTACGAGCGTCGGGACTAATCGTAATGAGCAGTTCTTC. Translation: CASSTSVGTNRNEQFF.

In regard to this clone: Other DNA sequences of this sample code for an identical CDR3. This chain uses TRBV9 with TRBJ2-3; D ambiguous. V dropped 0 bases and J dropped 5 bases, with 4 bases sitting between them. CDR1 SGDLS and CDR2 YYNGEE come from the germline V gene. This CDR3 comprises 12 residues. CDR3 DNA: TGTGCCAGCAGCGTAGCGGGAGATACGCAGTATTTT. This sequence encodes CASSVAGDTQYF.

The chain has TRBV5-1 and TRBJ1-1, with 10 bases lining up with TRBD1. The CDR3 is made up of 18 amino acids. Losses at the gene ends were 7 bases for V and 1 base for J; bases not matched to a gene: 16. Germline assignment: CDR1 SGHRS and CDR2 YFSETQ. CDR3 loop: CASAGGRGQGIGNTEAFF. The CDR3 DNA reads as TGCGCCAGCGCCGGGGGCCGGGGACAGGGGATTGGGAACACTGAAGCTTTCTTT.